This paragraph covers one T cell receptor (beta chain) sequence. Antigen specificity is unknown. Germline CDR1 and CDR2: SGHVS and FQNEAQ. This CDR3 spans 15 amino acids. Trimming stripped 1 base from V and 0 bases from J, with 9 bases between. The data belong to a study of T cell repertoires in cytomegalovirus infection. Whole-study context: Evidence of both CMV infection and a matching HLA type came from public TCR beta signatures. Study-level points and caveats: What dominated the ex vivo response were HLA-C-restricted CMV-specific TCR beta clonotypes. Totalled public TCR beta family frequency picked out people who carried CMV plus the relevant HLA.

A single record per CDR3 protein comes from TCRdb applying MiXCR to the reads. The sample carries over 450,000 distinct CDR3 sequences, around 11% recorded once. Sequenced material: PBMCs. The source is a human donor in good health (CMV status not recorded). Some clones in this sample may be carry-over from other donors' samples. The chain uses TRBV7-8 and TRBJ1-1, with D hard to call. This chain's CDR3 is CASSLGGNMNTEAFF. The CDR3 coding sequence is TGTGCCAGCAGCTTAGGAGGGAACATGAACACTGAAGCTTTCTTT.